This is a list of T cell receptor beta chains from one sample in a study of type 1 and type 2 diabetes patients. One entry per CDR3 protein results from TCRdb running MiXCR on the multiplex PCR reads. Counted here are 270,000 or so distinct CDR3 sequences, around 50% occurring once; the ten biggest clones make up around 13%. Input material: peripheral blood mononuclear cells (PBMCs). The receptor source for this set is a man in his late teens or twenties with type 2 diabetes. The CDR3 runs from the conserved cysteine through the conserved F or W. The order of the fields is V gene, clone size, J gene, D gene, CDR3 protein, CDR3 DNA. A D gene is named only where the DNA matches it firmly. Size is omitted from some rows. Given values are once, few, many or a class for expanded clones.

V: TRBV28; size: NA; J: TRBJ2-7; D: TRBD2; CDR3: CASSSGNGGYEQYF; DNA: TGTGCCAGCAGTTCGGGTAACGGGGGGTACGAGCAGTACTTC
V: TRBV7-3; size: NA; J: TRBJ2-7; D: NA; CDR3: CASSSQDSHYEQYF; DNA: TGTGCCAGCAGCTCCCAGGACAGCCACTACGAGCAGTACTTC
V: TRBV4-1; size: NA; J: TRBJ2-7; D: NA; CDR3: CASSQPRGVSSYEQYF; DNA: TGCGCCAGCAGCCAACCCCGCGGGGTCAGCTCCTACGAGCAGTACTTC
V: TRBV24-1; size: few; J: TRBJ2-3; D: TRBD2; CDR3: CATGEGPDTQYF; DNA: TGTGCCACTGGGGAGGGCCCAGATACGCAGTATTTT
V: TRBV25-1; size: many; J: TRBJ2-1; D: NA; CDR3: CASSEYNEQFF; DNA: TGTGCCAGCAGTGAATACAATGAGCAGTTCTTC
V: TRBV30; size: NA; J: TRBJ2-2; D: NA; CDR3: CAWKRGSSNTGELFF; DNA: TGTGCCTGGAAAAGGGGGTCCTCGAACACCGGGGAGCTGTTTTTT
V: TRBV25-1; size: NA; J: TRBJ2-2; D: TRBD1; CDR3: CASSGGQGLNTGELFF; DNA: TGTGCCAGCAGTGGGGGACAGGGCCTGAACACCGGGGAGCTGTTTTTT
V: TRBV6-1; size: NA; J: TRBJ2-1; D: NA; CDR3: CASSEAMGYLSSYNEQFF; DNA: TGTGCCAGCAGTGAAGCGATGGGGTACTTGAGCTCCTACAATGAGCAGTTCTTC
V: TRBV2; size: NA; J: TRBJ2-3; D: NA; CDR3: CASTGLSTDTQYF; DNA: TGTGCCAGCACCGGGTTGAGCACAGATACGCAGTATTTT
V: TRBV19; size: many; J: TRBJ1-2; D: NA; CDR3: CASSDYGYTF; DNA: TGTGCCAGTAGCGACTATGGCTACACCTTC
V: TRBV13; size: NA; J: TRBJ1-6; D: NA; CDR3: CASSLGVGGKALHF; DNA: TGTGCCAGCAGCTTAGGGGTGGGCGGAAAGGCCCTCCACTTT
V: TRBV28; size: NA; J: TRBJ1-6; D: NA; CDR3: CASSLPRDNSPLHF; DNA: TGTGCCAGCAGTTTGCCCAGAGATAATTCACCCCTCCACTTT
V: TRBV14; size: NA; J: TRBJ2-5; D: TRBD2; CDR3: CASSQLMGLAGLGTQYF; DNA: TGTGCCAGCAGCCAACTCATGGGACTAGCGGGATTGGGGACCCAGTACTTC
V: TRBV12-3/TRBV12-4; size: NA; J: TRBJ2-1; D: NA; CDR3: CASKKGPLNSYNEQFF; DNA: TGTGCCAGCAAAAAAGGCCCTCTCAACTCCTACAATGAGCAGTTCTTC
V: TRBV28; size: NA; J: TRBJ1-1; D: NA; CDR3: CASSLSGTSEAFF; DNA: TGTGCCAGCAGTTTGTCCGGTACCTCTGAAGCTTTCTTT
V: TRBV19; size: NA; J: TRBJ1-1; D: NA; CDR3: CASSIDQRERGLLNTEAFF; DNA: TGTGCCAGTAGTATAGATCAAAGGGAGCGCGGCCTATTGAACACTGAAGCTTTCTTT
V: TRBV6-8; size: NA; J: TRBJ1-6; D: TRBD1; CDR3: CASSEYGTAHSPLHF; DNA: TGTGCCAGCAGTGAATACGGGACAGCCCATTCACCCCTCCACTTT
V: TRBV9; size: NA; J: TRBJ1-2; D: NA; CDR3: CASSQPSYGYTF; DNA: TGTGCCAGCAGCCAACCCTCCTATGGCTACACCTTC
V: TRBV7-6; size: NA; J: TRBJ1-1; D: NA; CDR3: CASSWDPRGDTEAFF; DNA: TGTGCCAGCAGCTGGGACCCCCGGGGTGACACTGAAGCTTTCTTT
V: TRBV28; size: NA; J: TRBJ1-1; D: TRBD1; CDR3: CASSLRTGRNTEAFF; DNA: TGTGCCAGCAGTTTAAGGACAGGCCGGAACACTGAAGCTTTCTTT
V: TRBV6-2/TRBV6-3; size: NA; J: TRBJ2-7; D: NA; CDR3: CASKRGPYEQYF; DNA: TGTGCCAGCAAGAGGGGCCCCTACGAGCAGTACTTC
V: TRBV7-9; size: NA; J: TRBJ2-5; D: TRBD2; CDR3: CASSYLAGGMETQYF; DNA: TGTGCCAGCAGCTACCTAGCGGGGGGTATGGAGACCCAGTACTTC
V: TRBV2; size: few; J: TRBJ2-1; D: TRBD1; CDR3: CASTSGTGGGEQFF; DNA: TGTGCCAGCACGTCCGGTACAGGGGGCGGTGAGCAGTTCTTC
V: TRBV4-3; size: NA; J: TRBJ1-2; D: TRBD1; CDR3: CASSQWTGGEYGYTF; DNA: TGCGCCAGCAGCCAGTGGACAGGGGGAGAGTATGGCTACACCTTC
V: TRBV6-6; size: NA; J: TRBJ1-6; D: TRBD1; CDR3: CASSSPGTANSPLHF; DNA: TGTGCCAGCAGCTCCCCCGGGACAGCGAATTCACCCCTCCACTTT
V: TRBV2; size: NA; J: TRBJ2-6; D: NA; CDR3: CASSGTSRGSGANVLTF; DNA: TGTGCCAGCAGCGGAACCTCGAGGGGTTCTGGGGCCAACGTCCTGACTTTC
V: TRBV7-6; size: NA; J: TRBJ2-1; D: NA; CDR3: CATSPPPRDEQFF; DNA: TGTGCCACCTCACCCCCGCCTAGGGATGAGCAGTTCTTC
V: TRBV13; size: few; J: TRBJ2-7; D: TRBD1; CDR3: CASSSSGTAIYEQYF; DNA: TGTGCCAGCAGCTCCTCCGGGACAGCCATCTACGAGCAGTACTTC
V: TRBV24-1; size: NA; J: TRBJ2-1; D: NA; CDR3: CATSDLLDSGPNEQFF; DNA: TGTGCCACCAGTGATTTGCTAGATTCAGGCCCCAATGAGCAGTTCTTC
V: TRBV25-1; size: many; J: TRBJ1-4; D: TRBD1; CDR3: CASSEGQGVEKLFF; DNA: TGTGCCAGCAGTGAGGGACAGGGGGTTGAAAAACTGTTTTTT
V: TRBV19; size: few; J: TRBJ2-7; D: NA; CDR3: CASSVGLQGGTALEQYF; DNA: TGTGCCAGTAGTGTAGGTTTACAGGGAGGGACCGCTCTCGAGCAGTACTTC
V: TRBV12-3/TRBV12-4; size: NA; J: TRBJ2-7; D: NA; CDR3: CASSLIFAEGLGDEQYF; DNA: TGTGCCAGCAGTTTGATTTTTGCGGAGGGATTAGGCGACGAGCAGTACTTC
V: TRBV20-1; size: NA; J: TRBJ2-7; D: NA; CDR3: CSANDRYEQYF; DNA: TGCAGTGCTAATGACAGGTACGAGCAGTACTTC
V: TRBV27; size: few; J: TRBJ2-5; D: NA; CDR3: CASSFVGQETQYF; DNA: TGTGCCAGCAGTTTCGTCGGCCAAGAGACCCAGTACTTC
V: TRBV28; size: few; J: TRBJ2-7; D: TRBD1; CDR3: CASTGFGTGGWEQYF; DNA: TGTGCCAGCACGGGTTTTGGGACAGGGGGCTGGGAGCAGTACTTC
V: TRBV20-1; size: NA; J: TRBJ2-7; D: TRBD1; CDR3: CSALPGTDQTYEQYF; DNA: TGCAGTGCGCTTCCCGGGACAGACCAAACCTACGAGCAGTACTTC
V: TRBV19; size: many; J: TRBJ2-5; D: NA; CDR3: CASSIGGQIQETQYF; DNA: TGTGCCAGTAGTATCGGCGGGCAGATCCAAGAGACCCAGTACTTC
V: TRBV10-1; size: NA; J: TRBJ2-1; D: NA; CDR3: CASGPGPDYNEQFF; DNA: TGCGCCAGCGGTCCTGGGCCCGACTACAATGAGCAGTTCTTC
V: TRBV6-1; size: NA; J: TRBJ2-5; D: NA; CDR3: CASTRYTGIVETQYF; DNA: TGTGCCAGTACGCGATATACAGGGATTGTGGAGACCCAGTACTTC
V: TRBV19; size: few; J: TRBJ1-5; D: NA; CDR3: CASSIAFGTRNQPQHF; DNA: TGTGCCAGTAGTATCGCTTTCGGGACGAGAAATCAGCCCCAGCATTTT
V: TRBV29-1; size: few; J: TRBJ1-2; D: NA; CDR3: CSVDPPSYTF; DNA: TGCAGCGTTGACCCTCCTTCCTACACCTTC
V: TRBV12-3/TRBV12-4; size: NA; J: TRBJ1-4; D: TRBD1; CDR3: CASTWTGGNEKLFF; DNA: TGTGCCAGCACCTGGACAGGGGGCAATGAAAAACTGTTTTTT
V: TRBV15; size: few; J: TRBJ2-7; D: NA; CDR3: CATISGPSKRHEQYF; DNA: TGTGCCACCATCAGTGGGCCATCGAAAAGACACGAGCAGTACTTC
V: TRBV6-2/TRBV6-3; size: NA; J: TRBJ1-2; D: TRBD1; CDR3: CASSYRDRDGYTF; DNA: TGTGCCAGCAGTTACCGGGACAGGGATGGCTACACCTTC
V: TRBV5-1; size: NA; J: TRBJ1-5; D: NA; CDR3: CASSLVPGSNQPQHF; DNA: TGCGCCAGCAGCTTGGTTCCGGGAAGCAATCAGCCCCAGCATTTT
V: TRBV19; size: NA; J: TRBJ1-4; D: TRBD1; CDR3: CASSIGQVNNEKLFF; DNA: TGTGCCAGTAGTATCGGACAGGTTAATAATGAAAAACTGTTTTTT
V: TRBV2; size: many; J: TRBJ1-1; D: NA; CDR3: CASSEARGWTEAFF; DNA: TGTGCCAGCAGTGAAGCTCGGGGGTGGACTGAAGCTTTCTTT
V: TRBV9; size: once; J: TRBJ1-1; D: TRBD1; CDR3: CASSLKETGLGTEAFF; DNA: TGTGCCAGCAGCCTCAAGGAGACAGGGTTGGGTACTGAAGCTTTCTTT
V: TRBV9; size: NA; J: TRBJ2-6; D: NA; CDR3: CASSDPRGSGANVLTF; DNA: TGTGCCAGCAGCGACCCGCGGGGCTCTGGGGCCAACGTCCTGACTTTC
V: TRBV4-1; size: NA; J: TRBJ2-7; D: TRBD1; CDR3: CASRPEQGTPSYEQYF; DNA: TGCGCCAGCAGACCTGAACAGGGGACCCCATCCTACGAGCAGTACTTC
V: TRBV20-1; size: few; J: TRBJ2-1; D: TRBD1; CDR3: CSARTSTGDRSYNEQFF; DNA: TGCAGTGCTAGAACGTCGACAGGGGATCGCTCCTACAATGAGCAGTTCTTC
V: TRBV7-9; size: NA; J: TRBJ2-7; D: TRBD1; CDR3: CASSGQGKGDEQYF; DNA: TGTGCCAGCAGCGGACAGGGAAAAGGGGACGAGCAGTACTTC
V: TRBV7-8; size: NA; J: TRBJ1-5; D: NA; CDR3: CASSLGRNQPQHF; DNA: TGTGCCAGCAGCTTAGGGAGAAATCAGCCCCAGCATTTT
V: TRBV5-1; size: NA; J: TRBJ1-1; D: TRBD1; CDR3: CASSLGQGFTEAFF; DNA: TGCGCCAGCAGCTTAGGACAGGGGTTCACTGAAGCTTTCTTT
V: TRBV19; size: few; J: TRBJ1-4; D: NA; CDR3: CASSISGVNTNEKLFF; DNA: TGTGCCAGTAGTATATCGGGGGTGAATACTAATGAAAAACTGTTTTTT
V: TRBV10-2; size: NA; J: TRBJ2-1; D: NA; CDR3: CASGVRNNEQFF; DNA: TGCGCCAGCGGGGTCAGAAACAATGAGCAGTTCTTC
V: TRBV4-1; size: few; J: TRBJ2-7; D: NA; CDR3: CASSQGQGGEQYF; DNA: TGCGCCAGCAGCCAAGGACAGGGAGGCGAGCAGTACTTC
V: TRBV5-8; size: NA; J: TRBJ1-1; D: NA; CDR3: CASSLGDNRENTEAFF; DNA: TGTGCCAGCAGCTTAGGGGACAATCGCGAGAACACTGAAGCTTTCTTT
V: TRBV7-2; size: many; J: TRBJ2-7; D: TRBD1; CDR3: CASSLGTGNTYEQYF; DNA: TGTGCCAGCAGCTTAGGGACAGGGAACACCTACGAGCAGTACTTC